A single sample is the source of the 8 T cell receptor beta chains below, sequenced in a study of T cell responses to AZD1222 COVID-19 vaccine. Data came from immunoSEQ multiplex PCR; TCRdb stores just in-frame clones and leaves some out. The data show 120,000 or so clones, roughly nine tenths seen once. Specimen: peripheral blood, collected on day 0 of AZD1222 vaccination. The source of these receptors is an adult in good health.

The rearrangement links TRBV7-8 to TRBJ1-3; D is perhaps TRBD1 (6 bases). Per the germline V gene, CDR1 is SGHVS and CDR2 is FQNEAQ. The CDR3 length is 14 residues. With 6 bases removed from V and 3 bases from J, the gap between germline ends came to 12 bases. CDR3 nucleotide sequence: TGTGCCAGCAGGGCCAGGGGAGTTGGAAACACCATATATTTT. Protein sequence: CASRARGVGNTIYF.

V is TRBV25-1 and J is TRBJ2-1; 10 nucleotides match TRBD2. V trimming: 6 bases; J trimming: 6 bases; junction bases outside the gene matches: 11. Germline CDR1 is MGHDK and CDR2 is SYGVNS. The CDR3 covers 16 residues. The CDR3 sequence: CASSRQLAGLTNEQFF. CDR3 DNA sequence: TGTGCCAGCAGCCGTCAACTAGCGGGATTGACCAATGAGCAGTTCTTC.

This clone was seen just once. The rearrangement uses TRBV7-9 and TRBJ2-1, with 11 bases lining up with TRBD2. The CDR3 sequence is 15 residues long. After removal of 5 bases from V and 5 bases from J, the junction contained 5 bases not matched to a gene. CDR1 is SEHNR and CDR2 is FQNEAQ in the germline V gene (reference sequence). The CDR3 sequence is CASSRGLAVHNEQFF. For the CDR3, the DNA is TGTGCCAGCAGCCGGGGACTAGCGGTGCACAATGAGCAGTTCTTC.

The chain is built from TRBV10-1 and TRBJ2-2; TRBD1 agrees at 10 bases. The V segment lost 8 bases and the J segment 5 bases; nucleotides outside the gene matches: 5. Per germline, CDR1 WNHNN and CDR2 SYGVQD (reference sequence). This CDR3 comprises 14 residues. The CDR3 is CASSGQGWTGELFF. The CDR3 DNA reads TGCGCCAGCTCGGGACAGGGGTGGACCGGGGAGCTGTTTTTT.

The chain employs TRBV7-8 and TRBJ2-5; D is uncertain. The V end was cut by 1 base, the J end by 2 bases, with 17 bases between. The CDR3 contains 17 residues. CDR1 is SGHVS and CDR2 is FQNEAQ in the germline V gene. The CDR3 DNA follows: TGTGCCAGCAGCTTAGGCCCCAAGGCGGAGTTGCAAGAGACCCAGTACTTC. This gives the protein CASSLGPKAELQETQYF.

The CDR3 is CASSTGTSGNFYEQYF. The CDR3 DNA follows: TGTGCCAGCAGTACCGGGACTAGTGGGAATTTCTACGAGCAGTACTTC. The genes are TRBV28 and TRBJ2-7; 8 nucleotides line up with TRBD2. The CDR3 length is 16 residues. V shed 5 bases and J 3 bases; nucleotides not matched to a gene: 12. Per the germline V gene, CDR1 is MDHEN and CDR2 is SYDVKM.

The chain uses TRBV4-1 and TRBJ2-7, with 9 bases lining up with TRBD2. There are 15 residues in the CDR3. Trimming took 1 base from V and 3 from J; bases not matched to a gene: 4. CDR1 and CDR2 (germline): MGHRA, YSYEKL. The CDR3 region has the DNA TGCGCCAGCAGCCAAGGAGCGGGAGGAGGCTACGAGCAGTACTTC. Translation gives CASSQGAGGGYEQYF.

The chain employs TRBV11-2 and TRBJ2-7, with D perhaps TRBD1 (6 bases). The germline V gene encodes CDR1 SGHAT and CDR2 FQNNGV. This CDR3 contains 16 residues. Deletions cut 1 base from V and 3 bases from J, with 16 bases between. CDR3 coding DNA: TGTGCCAGCAGCTTAGCTGAGGCAGGGGTTGGCTACGAGCAGTACTTC. Translated: CASSLAEAGVGYEQYF. Drawing the rest from reference TRBV11-2 and TRBJ2-7, the complete variable domain is EAGVAQSPRYKIIEKRQSVAFWCNPISGHATLYWYQQILGQGPKLLIQFQNNGVVDDSQLPKDRFSAERLKGVDSTLKIQPAKLEDSAVYLCASSLAEAGVGYEQYFGPGTRLTVT.